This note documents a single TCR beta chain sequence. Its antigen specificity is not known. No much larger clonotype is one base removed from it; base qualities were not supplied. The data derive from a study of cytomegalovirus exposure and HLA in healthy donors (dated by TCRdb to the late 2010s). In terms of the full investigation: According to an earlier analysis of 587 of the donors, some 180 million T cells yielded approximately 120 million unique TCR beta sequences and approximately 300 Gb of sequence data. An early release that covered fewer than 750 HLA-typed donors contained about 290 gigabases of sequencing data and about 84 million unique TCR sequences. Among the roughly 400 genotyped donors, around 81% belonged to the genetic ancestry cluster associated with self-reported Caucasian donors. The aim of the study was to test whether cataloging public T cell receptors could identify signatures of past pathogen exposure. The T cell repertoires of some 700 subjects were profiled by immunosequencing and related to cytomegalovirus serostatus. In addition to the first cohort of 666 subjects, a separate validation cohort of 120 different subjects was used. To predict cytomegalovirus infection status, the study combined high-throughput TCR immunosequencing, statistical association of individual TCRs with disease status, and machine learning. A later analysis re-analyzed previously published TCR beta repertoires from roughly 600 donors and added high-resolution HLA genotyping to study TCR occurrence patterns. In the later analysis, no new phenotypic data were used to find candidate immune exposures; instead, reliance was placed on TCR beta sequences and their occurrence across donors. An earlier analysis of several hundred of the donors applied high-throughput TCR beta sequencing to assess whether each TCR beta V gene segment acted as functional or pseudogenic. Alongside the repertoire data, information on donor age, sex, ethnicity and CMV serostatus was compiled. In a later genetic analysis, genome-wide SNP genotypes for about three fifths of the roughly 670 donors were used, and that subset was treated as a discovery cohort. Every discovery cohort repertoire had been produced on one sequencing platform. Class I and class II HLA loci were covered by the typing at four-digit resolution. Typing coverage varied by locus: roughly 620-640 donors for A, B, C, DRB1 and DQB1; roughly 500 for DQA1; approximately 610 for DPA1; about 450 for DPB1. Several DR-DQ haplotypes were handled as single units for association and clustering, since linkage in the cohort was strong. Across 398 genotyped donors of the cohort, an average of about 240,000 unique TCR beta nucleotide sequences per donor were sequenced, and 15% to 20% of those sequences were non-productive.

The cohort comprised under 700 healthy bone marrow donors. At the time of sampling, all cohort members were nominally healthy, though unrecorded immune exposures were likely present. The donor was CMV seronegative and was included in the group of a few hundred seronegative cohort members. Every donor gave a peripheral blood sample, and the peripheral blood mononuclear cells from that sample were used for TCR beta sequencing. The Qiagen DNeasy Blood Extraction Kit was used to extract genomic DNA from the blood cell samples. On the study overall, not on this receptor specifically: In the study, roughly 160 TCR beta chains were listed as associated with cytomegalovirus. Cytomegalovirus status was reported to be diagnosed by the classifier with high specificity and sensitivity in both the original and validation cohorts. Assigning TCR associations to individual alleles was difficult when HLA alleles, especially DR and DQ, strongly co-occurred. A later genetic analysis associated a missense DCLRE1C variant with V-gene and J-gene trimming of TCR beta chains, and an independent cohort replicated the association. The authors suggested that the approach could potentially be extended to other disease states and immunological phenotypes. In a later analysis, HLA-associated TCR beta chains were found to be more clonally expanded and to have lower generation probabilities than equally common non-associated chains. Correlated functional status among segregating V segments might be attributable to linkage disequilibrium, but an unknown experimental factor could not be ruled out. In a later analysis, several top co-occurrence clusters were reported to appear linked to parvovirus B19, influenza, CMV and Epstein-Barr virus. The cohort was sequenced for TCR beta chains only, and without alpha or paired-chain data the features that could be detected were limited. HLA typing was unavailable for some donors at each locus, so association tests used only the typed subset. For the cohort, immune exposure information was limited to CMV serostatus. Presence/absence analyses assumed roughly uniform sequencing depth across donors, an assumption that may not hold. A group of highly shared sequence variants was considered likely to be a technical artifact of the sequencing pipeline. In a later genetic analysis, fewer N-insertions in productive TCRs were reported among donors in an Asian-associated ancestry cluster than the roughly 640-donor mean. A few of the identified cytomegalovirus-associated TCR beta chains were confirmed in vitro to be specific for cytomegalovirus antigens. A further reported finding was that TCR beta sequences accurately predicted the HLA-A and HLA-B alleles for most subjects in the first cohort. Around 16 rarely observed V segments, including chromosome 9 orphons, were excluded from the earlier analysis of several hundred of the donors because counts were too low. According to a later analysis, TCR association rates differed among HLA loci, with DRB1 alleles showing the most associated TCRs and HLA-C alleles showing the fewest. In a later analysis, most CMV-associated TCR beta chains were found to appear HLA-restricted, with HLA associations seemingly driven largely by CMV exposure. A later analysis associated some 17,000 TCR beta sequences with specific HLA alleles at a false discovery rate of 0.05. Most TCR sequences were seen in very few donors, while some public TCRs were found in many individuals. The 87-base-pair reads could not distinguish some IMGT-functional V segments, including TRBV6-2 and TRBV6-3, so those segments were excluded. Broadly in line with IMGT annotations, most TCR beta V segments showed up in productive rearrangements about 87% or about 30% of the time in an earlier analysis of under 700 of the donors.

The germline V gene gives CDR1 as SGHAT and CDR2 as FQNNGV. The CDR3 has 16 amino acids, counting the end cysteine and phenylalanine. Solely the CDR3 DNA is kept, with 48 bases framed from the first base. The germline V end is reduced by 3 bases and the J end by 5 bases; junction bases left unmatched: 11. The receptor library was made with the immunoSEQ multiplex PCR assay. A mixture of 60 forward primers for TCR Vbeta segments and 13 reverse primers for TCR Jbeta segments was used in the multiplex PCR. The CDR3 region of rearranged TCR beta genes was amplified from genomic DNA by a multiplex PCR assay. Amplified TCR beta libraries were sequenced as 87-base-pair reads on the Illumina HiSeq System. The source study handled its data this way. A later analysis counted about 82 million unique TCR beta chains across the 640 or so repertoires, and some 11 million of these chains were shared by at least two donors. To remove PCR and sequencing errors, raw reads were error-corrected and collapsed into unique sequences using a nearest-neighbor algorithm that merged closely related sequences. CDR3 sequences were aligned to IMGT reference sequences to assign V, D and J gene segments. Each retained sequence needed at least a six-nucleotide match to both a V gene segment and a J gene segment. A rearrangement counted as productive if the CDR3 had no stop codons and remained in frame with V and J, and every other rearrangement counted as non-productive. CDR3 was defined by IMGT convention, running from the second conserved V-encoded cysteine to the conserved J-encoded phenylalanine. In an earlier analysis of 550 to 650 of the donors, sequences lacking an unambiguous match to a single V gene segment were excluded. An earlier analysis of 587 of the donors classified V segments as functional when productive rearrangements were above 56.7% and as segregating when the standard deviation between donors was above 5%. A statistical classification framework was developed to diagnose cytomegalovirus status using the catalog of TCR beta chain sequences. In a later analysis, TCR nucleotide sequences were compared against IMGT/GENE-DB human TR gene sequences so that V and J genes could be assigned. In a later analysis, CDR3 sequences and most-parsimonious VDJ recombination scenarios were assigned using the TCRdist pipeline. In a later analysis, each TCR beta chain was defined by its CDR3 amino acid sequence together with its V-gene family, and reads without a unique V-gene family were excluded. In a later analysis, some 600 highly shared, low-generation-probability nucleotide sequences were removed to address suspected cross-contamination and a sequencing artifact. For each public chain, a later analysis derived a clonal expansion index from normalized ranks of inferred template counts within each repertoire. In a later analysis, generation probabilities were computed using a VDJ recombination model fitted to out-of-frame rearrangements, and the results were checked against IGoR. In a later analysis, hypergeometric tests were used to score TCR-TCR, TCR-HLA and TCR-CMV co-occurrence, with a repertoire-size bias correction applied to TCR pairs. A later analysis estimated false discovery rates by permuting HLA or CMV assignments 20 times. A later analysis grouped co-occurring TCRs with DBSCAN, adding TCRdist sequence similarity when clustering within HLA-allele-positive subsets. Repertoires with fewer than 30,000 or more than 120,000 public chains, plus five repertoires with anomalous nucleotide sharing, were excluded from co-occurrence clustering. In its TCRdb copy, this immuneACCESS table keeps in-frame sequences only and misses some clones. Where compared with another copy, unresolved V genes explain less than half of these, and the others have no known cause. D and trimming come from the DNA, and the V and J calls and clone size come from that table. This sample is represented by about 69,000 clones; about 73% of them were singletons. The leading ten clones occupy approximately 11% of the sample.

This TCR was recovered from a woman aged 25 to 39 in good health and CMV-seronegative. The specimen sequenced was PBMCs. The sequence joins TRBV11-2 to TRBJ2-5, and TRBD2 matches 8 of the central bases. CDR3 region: CASSFSGAGGSETQYF. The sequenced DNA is TGTGCCAGCAGCTTCAGTGGGGCGGGGGGTTCGGAGACCCAGTACTTC.